The rows below give T cell receptor beta chains drawn from one sample of a study of CD8+ T cells in alopecia areata. TCRdb's table, derived via immunoSEQ multiplex PCR, lists solely in-frame clones and lacks some. The data contain over 85,000 clones, 60% to 80% of them singletons. This material consisted of CD8+ T cells sorted from blood, taken around week 46, from a patient treated with tofacitinib. Receptors were obtained from a human donor with alopecia areata. Each CDR3 is given with its conserved first and last residue. A D gene is named only where the DNA matches it firmly. Size values are once, few and many counts, or a class for expanded clones, and some rows have none.

v_call	clone_size	j_call	d_call	cdr3_nt	cdr3_aa
TRBV30	few	TRBJ1-1	.	TGTGCCTGGAGTGTAAGTCCTGAAGCTTTCTTT	CAWSVSPEAFF
TRBV9	few	TRBJ2-3	TRBD2	TGTGCCAGCAGCAATAGCGGGGGGAATGGAGATACGCAGTATTTT	CASSNSGGNGDTQYF
TRBV27	.	TRBJ1-1	.	TGTGCCAGCAGCTTAGGGGGGCGATCTGAAGCTTTCTTT	CASSLGGRSEAFF
TRBV9	.	TRBJ2-3	TRBD1	TGTGCCAGCAGCGGATACCGACAGGGGAAAAAGGATACGCAGTATTTT	CASSGYRQGKKDTQYF
TRBV14	few	TRBJ1-1	TRBD1	TGTGCCAGCAGCCAACCCTCAGGGGGGGCTTTCTTT	CASSQPSGGAFF
TRBV4-1	few	TRBJ2-1	.	TGCGCCAGCAGCCAAATTAGGGCGGATGAGCAGTTCTTC	CASSQIRADEQFF
TRBV5-5	medium-sized	TRBJ2-1	.	TGTGCCAGCAGCCCCTATTCCTTCGACAATGAGCAGTTCTTC	CASSPYSFDNEQFF
TRBV7-9	.	TRBJ2-1	.	TGTGCCAGCAGCTTAGGCGACCAGACCTCCAATGAGCAGTTCTTC	CASSLGDQTSNEQFF
TRBV30	.	TRBJ2-7	.	TGTGCCTGGAGCGTTAAAGGGTCAAGGGAGCAGTACTTC	CAWSVKGSREQYF
TRBV6-5	once	TRBJ2-2	TRBD1	TGTGCCAGCAGTTTAGGACAGGGGGCCAACACCGGGGAGCTGTTTTTT	CASSLGQGANTGELFF
TRBV7-3	.	TRBJ2-7	.	TGTGCCAGCAGCTTGGGAGCCTCAGCGGCCTACGAGCAGTACTTC	CASSLGASAAYEQYF
TRBV5-1	few	TRBJ1-1	TRBD1	TGCGCCAGCAGTTTTGGACAGGGACGGGGAGCTTTCTTT	CASSFGQGRGAFF
TRBV5-1	.	TRBJ2-3	.	TGCGCCAGCGCCCTTGGGACGCCCCGCACAGATACGCAGTATTTT	CASALGTPRTDTQYF
TRBV29-1	.	TRBJ1-1	.	TGCAGCGTTGTAGGGACTGAAGCTTTCTTT	CSVVGTEAFF
TRBV7-9	.	TRBJ2-3	.	TGTGCCAGCAGCCCCAGGGACACAGATACGCAGTATTTT	CASSPRDTDTQYF
TRBV7-2	.	TRBJ1-1	.	TGTGCCAGCAGCTTAGAACTAATGGGAACTGAAGCTTTCTTT	CASSLELMGTEAFF
TRBV19	.	TRBJ1-1	TRBD1	TGTGCCAGTAGCACAGGGGGAAGTCACACTGAAGCTTTCTTT	CASSTGGSHTEAFF
TRBV7-8	.	TRBJ2-3	.	TGTGCCAGCAGTCATAGCAGAGGGGTTTCTAGCACAGATACGCAGTATTTT	CASSHSRGVSSTDTQYF
TRBV5-1	.	TRBJ2-1	.	TGCGCCAGCAGCTTGGGGTCCCCCCTTTACAATGAGCAGTTCTTC	CASSLGSPLYNEQFF
TRBV2	.	TRBJ2-7	.	TGTGCCAGCAGTGACAGGGCGTACGAGCAGTACTTC	CASSDRAYEQYF
TRBV5-5	.	TRBJ2-7	.	TGTGCCAGCAGCTTGTTAGAGGTCTACGAGCAGTACTTC	CASSLLEVYEQYF
TRBV29-1	.	TRBJ2-2	.	TGCAGCGCAAAGGGGGGACCGGTGGGTAACACCGGGGAGCTGTTTTTT	CSAKGGPVGNTGELFF
TRBV10-3	.	TRBJ1-5	TRBD1	TGTGCCATCAGTGGGGGGGACAGGGACCAGCCCCAGCATTTT	CAISGGDRDQPQHF
TRBV6-5	.	TRBJ2-3	TRBD2	TGTGCCAGCGGACCGGGGGGAAGCACAGATACGCAGTATTTT	CASGPGGSTDTQYF
TRBV30	.	TRBJ1-1	.	TGTGCCTGGAGGAAAACCCGGGGAGGGGAAGCTTTCTTT	CAWRKTRGGEAFF
TRBV7-3	.	TRBJ1-5	.	TGTGCCAGCAGCTTATCATGGGATCAGCCCCAGCATTTT	CASSLSWDQPQHF
TRBV11-2	.	TRBJ2-3	.	TGTGCCAGCAGCTTTCTCCGGGGCCGCACAGATACGCAGTATTTT	CASSFLRGRTDTQYF
TRBV29-1	few	TRBJ2-7	.	TGCAGCGTTGAACAAGCCACCTACGAGCAGTACTTC	CSVEQATYEQYF
TRBV10-3	.	TRBJ1-1	TRBD1	TGTGCCATCAGTGACCTGGGACAGGGAGGTTTCACTGAAGCTTTCTTT	CAISDLGQGGFTEAFF
TRBV6-6	few	TRBJ1-1	.	TGTGCCAGCAGTTACGTCTACAATGAAGCTTTCTTT	CASSYVYNEAFF
TRBV7-8	.	TRBJ2-7	.	TGTGCCAGCAGCTTAGGTGGGGCCACCTACGAGCAGTACTTC	CASSLGGATYEQYF
TRBV28	.	TRBJ1-1	.	TGTGCCAGCAGTTTAGGCCATGGGTCGAACACTGAAGCTTTCTTT	CASSLGHGSNTEAFF
TRBV4-3	.	TRBJ2-4	TRBD1	TGCGCCAGCAGCCAAGACAGGGGGCAATACATTCAGTACTTC	CASSQDRGQYIQYF
TRBV19	few	TRBJ1-5	.	TGTGCCAGTAGTTCCGATAGCGGCAATCAGCCCCAGCATTTT	CASSSDSGNQPQHF
TRBV4-3	.	TRBJ1-5	.	TGCGCCAGCAGCCAATACGCCAGGGTGGATCAGCCCCAGCATTTT	CASSQYARVDQPQHF
TRBV5-1	.	TRBJ2-4	TRBD1	TGCGCCAGCAGCCTGACAGGGAGTGACATTCAGTACTTC	CASSLTGSDIQYF
TRBV5-1	.	TRBJ2-3	.	TGCGCCAGCAGCTTCAGGGGCGGCACAGATACGCAGTATTTT	CASSFRGGTDTQYF
TRBV6-6	once	TRBJ1-5	TRBD1	TGTGCCAGCAGCTCCGCCGGGACAGGGGGCATTTTGGAGCATTTT	CASSSAGTGGILEHF
TRBV25-1	.	TRBJ1-1	.	TGTGCCAGCAGTGAATTGAAGGACACCGGGACGGTGAACACTGAAGCTTTCTTT	CASSELKDTGTVNTEAFF
TRBV5-6	once	TRBJ2-7	TRBD2	TGTGCCAGCAGCTTGTTTCGAGCGGGGTGGTACGAGCAGTACTTC	CASSLFRAGWYEQYF
TRBV29-1	.	TRBJ1-2	.	TGCAGCGTTGAAGATCAGAGCGACTATGGCTACACCTTC	CSVEDQSDYGYTF
TRBV14	.	TRBJ1-1	.	TGTGCCAGCAGCCAAGAGACGTTCCAAGCTTTCTTT	CASSQETFQAFF
TRBV30	.	TRBJ1-1	.	TGTGCCTGGAGTTTGGACAGGAACACTGAAGCTTTCTTT	CAWSLDRNTEAFF
TRBV6-6	.	TRBJ1-6	TRBD1	TGTGCCAGCAACTCACACAGGGGCCCCTATAATTCACCCCTCCACTTT	CASNSHRGPYNSPLHF